This is a list of T cell receptor beta chains from one sample in a study of glioma-infiltrating T cells after dendritic cell vaccination. Method: immunoSEQ multiplex PCR; TCRdb's copy keeps in-frame clones and lacks some. The profile shows about 38,000 clones, approximately 84% of them singletons. The sample in question was blood, obtained before dendritic cell vaccination. All receptors come from a human donor with glioblastoma. The CDR3 runs from the conserved cysteine through the conserved F or W. The D gene is left open where the match is weak. A row's size may be missing; if present it is once, few, many or a size class.

V: TRBV7-6; J: TRBJ2-7; D: TRBD1; size: few; CDR3: CASSDRGSYEQYF; DNA: TGTGCCAGCAGCGACAGGGGTTCCTACGAGCAGTACTTC
V: TRBV4-1; J: TRBJ1-2; D: NA; size: NA; CDR3: CASSQLWSYGYTF; DNA: TGCGCCAGCAGCCAATTGTGGAGCTATGGCTACACCTTC
V: TRBV2; J: TRBJ1-1; D: NA; size: NA; CDR3: CASSQDWGLGTEAFF; DNA: TGTGCCAGCAGCCAAGATTGGGGGCTGGGGACTGAAGCTTTCTTT
V: TRBV9; J: TRBJ2-3; D: TRBD2; size: NA; CDR3: CASSVGGGNPSTDTQYF; DNA: TGTGCCAGCAGCGTAGGCGGGGGGAACCCTAGCACAGATACGCAGTATTTT
V: TRBV5-4; J: TRBJ1-2; D: TRBD1; size: NA; CDR3: CASSALTGLYGYTF; DNA: TGTGCCAGCAGCGCCTTGACAGGGCTCTATGGCTACACCTTC
V: TRBV2; J: TRBJ2-3; D: NA; size: NA; CDR3: CASSEVKGLGEDTQYF; DNA: TGTGCCAGCAGTGAGGTAAAGGGGCTAGGGGAAGATACGCAGTATTTT
V: TRBV6-6; J: TRBJ1-1; D: NA; size: NA; CDR3: CASSYPGDTEAFF; DNA: TGTGCCAGCAGTTACCCGGGGGACACTGAAGCTTTCTTT
V: TRBV4-3; J: TRBJ1-6; D: TRBD1; size: NA; CDR3: CASSQERTGVGSPLHF; DNA: TGCGCCAGCAGCCAAGAGCGGACAGGGGTCGGATCACCCCTCCACTTT
V: TRBV5-8; J: TRBJ2-5; D: TRBD1; size: NA; CDR3: CASRRGQGAGETQYF; DNA: TGTGCCAGCAGGAGGGGACAGGGGGCCGGAGAGACCCAGTACTTC
V: TRBV6-6; J: TRBJ2-4; D: NA; size: NA; CDR3: CASSPKNIQYF; DNA: TGTGCCAGCAGTCCGAAAAACATTCAGTACTTC
V: TRBV28; J: TRBJ2-2; D: TRBD1; size: NA; CDR3: CASRPSLTGTGELFF; DNA: TGTGCCAGCAGGCCAAGCCTGACAGGGACCGGGGAGCTGTTTTTT
V: TRBV5-1; J: TRBJ2-7; D: NA; size: once; CDR3: CASSLAEDRTYEQYF; DNA: TGCGCCAGCAGCTTGGCCGAGGACAGAACCTACGAGCAGTACTTC
V: TRBV4-2; J: TRBJ2-7; D: NA; size: NA; CDR3: CASSQDSPGEQYF; DNA: TGTGCCAGCAGCCAAGATTCCCCGGGCGAGCAGTACTTC
V: TRBV7-9; J: TRBJ1-2; D: TRBD1; size: NA; CDR3: CASSSLGQGTLGGYTF; DNA: TGTGCCAGCAGCTCCCTAGGACAGGGGACCTTGGGTGGCTACACCTTC
V: TRBV25-1; J: TRBJ2-2; D: TRBD2; size: once; CDR3: CASSGRGGTGELFF; DNA: TGTGCCAGCAGTGGCCGGGGGGGCACCGGGGAGCTGTTTTTT
V: TRBV5-1; J: TRBJ1-3; D: NA; size: NA; CDR3: CARRTGIRNTIYF; DNA: TGCGCCAGGAGAACAGGGATAAGAAACACCATATATTTT
V: TRBV5-1; J: TRBJ1-1; D: TRBD1; size: once; CDR3: CASSLAVTGGTEAFF; DNA: TGCGCCAGCAGCTTGGCGGTGACAGGGGGTACGGAAGCTTTCTTT
V: TRBV7-2; J: TRBJ1-2; D: TRBD1; size: few; CDR3: CASSRDRVNYGYTF; DNA: TGTGCCAGCAGCCGGGACAGGGTTAACTATGGCTACACCTTC
V: TRBV7-6; J: TRBJ2-1; D: NA; size: NA; CDR3: CASSPGGTNYNEQFF; DNA: TGTGCCAGCAGCCCAGGTGGTACCAACTACAATGAGCAGTTCTTC
V: TRBV6-4; J: TRBJ2-3; D: NA; size: once; CDR3: CASSDRVFSDTQYF; DNA: TGTGCCAGCAGTGACCGGGTGTTTTCAGATACGCAGTATTTT
V: TRBV15; J: TRBJ1-2; D: TRBD1; size: NA; CDR3: CATSPEWDRTNYGYTF; DNA: TGTGCCACCAGCCCAGAGTGGGACAGAACTAACTATGGCTACACCTTC
V: TRBV19; J: TRBJ2-5; D: NA; size: NA; CDR3: CASSIGSGLETQYF; DNA: TGTGCCAGTAGTATAGGAAGCGGATTAGAGACCCAGTACTTC
V: TRBV5-4; J: TRBJ2-4; D: TRBD1; size: NA; CDR3: CASSGTGVGENIQYF; DNA: TGTGCCAGCAGCGGCACAGGGGTTGGGGAAAACATTCAGTACTTC
V: TRBV7-9; J: TRBJ1-1; D: TRBD1; size: NA; CDR3: CASSFWQGDRNTEAFF; DNA: TGTGCCAGCAGCTTTTGGCAGGGGGATAGGAACACTGAAGCTTTCTTT
V: TRBV5-1; J: TRBJ2-3; D: TRBD2; size: NA; CDR3: CASSLSYAGGLEAQYF; DNA: TGCGCCAGCAGCCTTAGCTACGCGGGGGGTCTTGAGGCGCAGTATTTT
V: TRBV5-6; J: TRBJ2-7; D: TRBD2; size: once; CDR3: CASSLGIAGPYEQYF; DNA: TGTGCCAGCAGCTTGGGAATAGCGGGGCCCTACGAGCAGTACTTC
V: TRBV7-2; J: TRBJ2-7; D: TRBD2; size: NA; CDR3: CASSRGGIASYEQYF; DNA: TGTGCCAGCAGCCGCGGGGGTATAGCCTCCTACGAGCAGTACTTC
V: TRBV29-1; J: TRBJ2-2; D: NA; size: NA; CDR3: CSVETLNTGELFF; DNA: TGCAGCGTTGAAACTTTAAACACCGGGGAGCTGTTTTTT
V: TRBV5-6; J: TRBJ2-7; D: TRBD1; size: medium-sized; CDR3: CASTSAGQGTTYEQYF; DNA: TGTGCCAGCACCTCTGCGGGACAGGGCACAACCTACGAGCAGTACTTC
V: TRBV9; J: TRBJ1-6; D: NA; size: NA; CDR3: CASSKWTDHYNSPLHF; DNA: TGTGCCAGCAGCAAGTGGACAGATCACTATAATTCACCCCTCCACTTT
V: TRBV5-1; J: TRBJ2-7; D: TRBD1; size: NA; CDR3: CASSFRQGVNEQYF; DNA: TGCGCCAGCAGCTTTCGGCAGGGGGTAAACGAGCAGTACTTC